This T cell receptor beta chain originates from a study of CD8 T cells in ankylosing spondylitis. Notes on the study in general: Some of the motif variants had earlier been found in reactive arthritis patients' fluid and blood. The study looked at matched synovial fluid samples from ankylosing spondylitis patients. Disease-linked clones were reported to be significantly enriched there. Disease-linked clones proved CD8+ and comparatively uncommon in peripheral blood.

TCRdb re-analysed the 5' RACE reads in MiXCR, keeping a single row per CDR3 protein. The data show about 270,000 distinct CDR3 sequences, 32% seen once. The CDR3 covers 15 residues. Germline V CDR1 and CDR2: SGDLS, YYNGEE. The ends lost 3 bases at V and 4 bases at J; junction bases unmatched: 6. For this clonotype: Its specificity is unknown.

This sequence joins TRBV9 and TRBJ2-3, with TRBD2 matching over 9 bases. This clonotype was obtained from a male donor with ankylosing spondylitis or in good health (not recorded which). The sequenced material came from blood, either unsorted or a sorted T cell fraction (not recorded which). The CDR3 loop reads CASSEAGGEADTQYF. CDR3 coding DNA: TGTGCCAGCAGCGAAGCGGGGGGTGAAGCAGATACGCAGTATTTT.